Each of the 13 T cell receptor beta chains below was sequenced from the same sample in a study of T-cell reconstitution after alpha-beta-depleted transplantation in children. TCRbeta library construction was performed incorporating unique molecular identifiers. TCRdb fed the PCR reads into MiXCR, producing one record per CDR3 protein. The sample carries approximately 240,000 distinct CDR3 sequences, around 9.6% recorded once. This specimen consisted of PBMCs from the stem cell graft donor, obtained from the stem cell graft. The receptors come from a human donor who donated a stem cell graft to a child with acute lymphoblastic leukemia.

This clonotype was picked up many times. The rearrangement uses TRBV27 and TRBJ1-6, with 7 bases fitting TRBD1. The CDR3 runs to 15 residues. Germline V lookup: CDR1 MNHEY, CDR2 SMNVEV (reference sequence). Trimming removed 5 bases from V and 7 bases from J; junction bases left unmatched: 8. The CDR3 DNA reads TGTGCCAGCAGTGACCGAGGGGGCAGGAATTCACCCCTCCACTTT. Its protein is CASSDRGGRNSPLHF.

In its sample, this clonotype was seen many times. This rearrangement joins TRBV5-8 to TRBJ2-3; D not certain. Germline lookup yields CDR1 SGHTS and CDR2 YDEGEE. V was trimmed by 4 bases and J by 0 bases, leaving 12 bases between them. The CDR3 runs to 15 residues. DNA of the CDR3: TGTGCCAGCAGCCCGACTGTCGGGAGCACAGATACGCAGTATTTT. This gives the protein CASSPTVGSTDTQYF.

V gene TRBV10-3 combines with J gene TRBJ2-7; D may be TRBD2 (6 bases). The CDR3 is 14 amino acids. Germline V gene data show CDR1 as ENHRY and CDR2 as SYGVKD. V lost 3 bases to trimming and J lost 0 bases, with 9 bases between them. CDR3 in amino acids: CAISEGGRSYEQYF. The CDR3 nucleotides are TGTGCCATCAGTGAAGGAGGGCGCTCCTACGAGCAGTACTTC.

This clonotype was picked up many times. The chain couples TRBV19 to TRBJ1-1, with D hard to call. CDR1 and CDR2 (germline): LNHDA, SQIVND (reference sequence). V shed 3 bases and J shed 1 base, with 6 bases lying between them. The CDR3 has 13 amino acids. CDR3 DNA sequence: TGTGCCAGTAGTATTACAGAGAACACTGAAGCTTTCTTT. It codes for CASSITENTEAFF. The full variable domain, rest sourced from reference TRBV19 and TRBJ1-1, is DGGITQSPKYLFRKEGQNVTLSCEQNLNHDAMYWYRQDPGQGLRLIYYSQIVNDFQKGDIAEGYSVSREKKESFPLTVTSAQKNPTAFYLCASSITENTEAFFGQGTRLTVV.

Many counts were recorded for this clonotype. The chain employs TRBV7-6 and TRBJ2-6; the D gene could be TRBD1 or TRBD2 (6 bases each). CDR1 and CDR2 from the germline V gene are SGHVS and FNYEAQ. This CDR3 spans 18 amino acids. V lost 5 bases and J lost 2, with 19 bases in between. In DNA, the CDR3 is TGTGCCAGCAGCCTCAATCGGGGGCTAAGTGCTGGGGCCAACGTCCTGACTTTC. The encoded protein is CASSLNRGLSAGANVLTF.

This clonotype was detected a few times. The chain links TRBV6-2 or TRBV6-3 to TRBJ2-5; D possibly corresponds to TRBD1 (6 bases). Germline assignment: CDR1 MNHEY and CDR2 SVGEGT. V was clipped by 2 bases and J by 4 bases, with 14 bases between them. The CDR3 is 15 residues long. Here the CDR3 reads CASSYGAGELETQYF. The CDR3 DNA follows: TGTGCCAGCAGTTACGGGGCAGGGGAACTAGAGACCCAGTACTTC.

This clonotype was seen at least ten times. This chain uses TRBV5-1 with TRBJ2-5, with 9 bases lining up with TRBD1. Trimming took 9 bases from V and 5 from J; bases not matched to a gene: 11. Germline V gives CDR1 SGHRS, CDR2 YFSETQ. The CDR3 spans 14 residues. In DNA, the CDR3 is TGCGCCACTAACCCGGGACAGGGTTGGGAGACCCAGTACTTC. Residues: CATNPGQGWETQYF.

At least ten counts were recorded for this clonotype. J is TRBJ1-1 and V is TRBV14; 9 bases align to TRBD1. The junction had 5 bases not matched to a gene; V was cut back by 4 bases and J by 5 bases. The length of the CDR3 is 14 residues. Germline V gene lookup returns CDR1 SGHDN and CDR2 FVKESK. CDR3 bases: TGTGCCAGCAGCCTACTTGGACAGGGGACTGAAGCTTTCTTT. It encodes CASSLLGQGTEAFF.

The sample holds many counts of this clonotype. This sequence joins TRBV5-1 and TRBJ2-1, with 8 bases identical to TRBD1. Germline loops: CDR1 SGHRS, CDR2 YFSETQ. There are 16 residues in the CDR3. V was pared by 0 bases and J by 8 bases, with 10 bases of the junction left unmatched. In nucleotides, the CDR3 is TGCGCCAGCAGCTTGGCCGGACAGGGAAATAGGGATGAGCAGTTCTTC. Translation: CASSLAGQGNRDEQFF.

In the case of this clonotype: A much larger clone is a single base away; this may be a read error. The rearrangement joins TRBV10-3 to TRBJ2-2; D possibly corresponds to TRBD1 (5 bases). The germline gives CDR1 ENHRY, CDR2 SYGVKD. The CDR3 has 17 amino acids. Deletions cut 9 bases from V and 3 bases from J, with 23 bases between. The CDR3 loop is CAIYTAVQGRDTGELFF. DNA for the CDR3: TGTGCCATTTATACTGCTGTGCAGGGCAGAGACACCGGGGAGCTGTTTTTT.

This clonotype has more than one count but fewer than ten. The chain is built from TRBV3-1 and TRBJ2-2; the match to TRBD1 covers 9 bases. V was pared by 7 bases and J by 6 bases, with 15 bases of the junction left unmatched. CDR1 is LGHDT, CDR2 YNNKEL, per germline (reference sequence). The length of the CDR3 is 17 residues. The CDR3 protein is CASNQMAGQGRSGELFF. CDR3 bases: TGTGCCAGCAACCAGATGGCGGGACAGGGTCGATCCGGGGAGCTGTTTTTT.

This clonotype has ten or more counts. The J gene is TRBJ2-5, the V gene TRBV2; TRBD2 is a possible D gene (5 bases). Germline V CDR1 and CDR2: SNHLY, FYNNEI. The CDR3 has 12 residues. V was clipped by 4 bases and J by 7 bases, with 10 bases between them. The CDR3 DNA follows: TGTGCCAGCAGTGTGGACTGGCGGACCCAGTACTTC. Translating gives CASSVDWRTQYF.

This clonotype was recorded at least ten times. The V call is TRBV10-3, the J call TRBJ2-7, with TRBD1 as a possible D gene (5 bases). Trimming took off 0 bases at V and 5 bases at J, with 11 bases between the two ends. Germline V CDR1 and CDR2: ENHRY, SYGVKD. This CDR3 spans 14 amino acids. The CDR3 reads CAISESQDQDEQYF. CDR3 DNA sequence: TGTGCCATCAGTGAGTCACAGGATCAAGACGAGCAGTACTTC.